One and the same sample provided the 12 T cell receptor beta chains below, sequenced in a study of T cell changes during pregnancy in multiple sclerosis. The repertoire was sequenced with immunoSEQ multiplex PCR; TCRdb's copy has only in-frame clones and lacks some. The sample yields around 80,000 clones, 90% to 95% seen once. The starting material was peripheral blood, obtained before pregnancy. These receptors originate from a female donor with multiple sclerosis, enrolled in a pregnancy study.

In its sample, this clone was seen once. The rearrangement joins TRBV30 to TRBJ2-7; weak D call: TRBD1 (6 bases). The V and J ends lost 2 bases and 1 base respectively, with 9 bases between them. This CDR3 is 13 amino acids long. Germline V lookup: CDR1 GTSNPN, CDR2 SVGIG (reference sequence). The CDR3 DNA reads as TGTGCCTGGAGTAACAGGGAATCCTACGAGCAGTACTTC. Amino acid sequence: CAWSNRESYEQYF.

The gene calls are TRBV14 and TRBJ1-2, with D possibly TRBD1 on 5 matching bases. The V end lost 4 bases, the J end lost 8 bases, and 14 bases lay between the germline ends. The V gene's germline CDR1 is SGHDN and CDR2 FVKESK. The length of the CDR3 is 13 residues. The CDR3 coding sequence is TGTGCCAGCAGCCCGCTCCAATCAGGGGGCTACACCTTC. It translates to CASSPLQSGGYTF.

The V gene is TRBV27, the J gene TRBJ1-2; no firm D call. The CDR3 contains 15 residues. Germline values: CDR1 MNHEY, CDR2 SMNVEV (reference sequence). V was clipped by 2 bases and J by 1 base, with 11 bases between them. The CDR3: CASSLAGSGNYGYTF. The CDR3 DNA follows: TGTGCCAGCAGTTTAGCGGGGTCTGGTAACTATGGCTACACCTTC.

The gene calls are TRBV7-2 and TRBJ1-1; no clear D. CDR3 length: 13 residues. V shed 3 bases and J shed 4 bases, with 9 bases lying between them. The germline V gene encodes CDR1 SGHTA and CDR2 FQGNSA. The CDR3 DNA reads as TGTGCCAGCAGCTTGCAGGTGATCACTGAAGCTTTCTTT. It translates to CASSLQVITEAFF. The variable domain in full, with the rest retrieved from reference TRBV7-2 and TRBJ1-1, is GAGVSQSPSNKVTEKGKDVELRCDPISGHTALYWYRQSLGQGLEFLIYFQGNSAPDKSGLPSDRFSAERTGGSVSTLTIQRTQQEDSAVYLCASSLQVITEAFFGQGTRLTVV.

J is TRBJ2-5 and V is TRBV7-8; possible D gene TRBD1, 6 bases. V lost 5 bases and J lost 5, with 12 bases in between. The germline V gene encodes CDR1 SGHVS and CDR2 FQNEAQ. The CDR3 runs 13 residues. This CDR3 reads CASSTGSVETQYF. The DNA for the CDR3 is TGTGCCAGCAGCACAGGGTCAGTGGAGACCCAGTACTTC.

The chain recombines TRBV19 with TRBJ1-1; no reliable D call. From germline, CDR1 is LNHDA and CDR2 SQIVND (reference sequence). Trimming shortened V by 3 bases and J by 1 base, and 12 bases separated the two germline ends. CDR3 size: 15 residues. The CDR3 sequence: CASSILGSSNTEAFF. For the CDR3, the DNA is TGTGCCAGTAGTATCTTAGGGAGCTCGAACACTGAAGCTTTCTTT. The full variable domain, rest sourced from reference TRBV19 and TRBJ1-1, is DGGITQSPKYLFRKEGQNVTLSCEQNLNHDAMYWYRQDPGQGLRLIYYSQIVNDFQKGDIAEGYSVSREKKESFPLTVTSAQKNPTAFYLCASSILGSSNTEAFFGQGTRLTVV.

The chain joins TRBV6-1 to TRBJ1-1, with TRBD1 identical over 7 bases. The CDR3 is made up of 11 amino acids. Germline trimming cut 11 bases from V and 2 bases from J; bases unmatched to any gene: 2. CDR1 and CDR2 (germline): MNHNS, SASEGT. CDR3 sequence reads: CAGTDNTEAFF. DNA of the CDR3: TGTGCCGGGACAGATAACACTGAAGCTTTCTTT.

This chain uses TRBV5-6 with TRBJ1-6; tentative D call: TRBD1 (5 bases). Germline-derived CDR1 and CDR2 are SGHDT and YYEEEE. V was cut by 2 bases and J by 7 bases, with 13 bases left in between. CDR3 length equals 15 residues. The CDR3 is CASSFLDIQNSPLHF. In DNA, the CDR3 is TGTGCCAGCAGCTTTTTGGACATCCAGAATTCACCCCTCCACTTT.

The chain employs TRBV11-1 and TRBJ2-2; a possible D gene is TRBD1 (6 bases). Per the germline V gene, CDR1 is SGHAT and CDR2 is FQDESV (reference sequence). The CDR3 contains 15 residues. Deletions cut 6 bases from V and 4 bases from J, with 15 bases between. The CDR3 DNA is TGTGCCAGCAGGCCCTTGGGGGCGAGCACCGGGGAGCTGTTTTTT. Its translation is CASRPLGASTGELFF.

This rearrangement joins TRBV19 to TRBJ1-5, with 7 nucleotides matching TRBD1. Germline CDR1 reads LNHDA; CDR2 reads SQIVND (reference sequence). V gave up 5 bases and J gave up 7 bases; unmatched junction bases: 5. This CDR3 has 13 amino acids. The CDR3: CASSDRVGQPQHF. As DNA, the CDR3 is TGTGCCAGTAGTGACAGGGTGGGCCAGCCCCAGCATTTT.

Here the CDR3 DNA reads TGTGCCAGCAGCGTTGCCCAGAGGGCTGAAGCTTTCTTT. Protein product: CASSVAQRAEAFF. The V gene is TRBV9, the J gene TRBJ1-1; no firm D call. The CDR3 spans 13 residues. Germline assignment: CDR1 SGDLS and CDR2 YYNGEE. Trimming left V 2 bases short and J 6 bases short, with 11 bases between.

The chain recombines TRBV7-3 with TRBJ1-1; D is perhaps TRBD1 (5 bases). Germline V gene sequence: CDR1 SGHTA, CDR2 FQGTGA. This CDR3 has 13 residues. V was pared by 4 bases and J by 4 bases, with 10 bases between. CDR3 residues: CASSSFGATEAFF. CDR3 nucleotides: TGTGCCAGCAGCTCCTTTGGGGCCACTGAAGCTTTCTTT.